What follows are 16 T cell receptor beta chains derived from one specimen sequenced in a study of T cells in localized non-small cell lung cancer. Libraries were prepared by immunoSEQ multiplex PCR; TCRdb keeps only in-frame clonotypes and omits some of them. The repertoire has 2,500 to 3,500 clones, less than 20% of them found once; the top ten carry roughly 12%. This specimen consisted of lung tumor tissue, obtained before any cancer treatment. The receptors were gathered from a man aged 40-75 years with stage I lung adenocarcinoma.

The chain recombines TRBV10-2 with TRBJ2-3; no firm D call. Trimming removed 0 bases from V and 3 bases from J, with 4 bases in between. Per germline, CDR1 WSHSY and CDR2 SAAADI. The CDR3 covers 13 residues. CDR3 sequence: CASSESRTDTQYF. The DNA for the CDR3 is TGCGCCAGCAGTGAGTCGAGGACAGATACGCAGTATTTT.

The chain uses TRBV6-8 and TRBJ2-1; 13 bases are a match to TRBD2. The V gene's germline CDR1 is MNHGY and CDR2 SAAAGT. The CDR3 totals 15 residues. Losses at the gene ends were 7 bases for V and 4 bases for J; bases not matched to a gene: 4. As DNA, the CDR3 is TGTGCCAGCACCTCGGGACTAGCGGGATACAATGAGCAGTTCTTC. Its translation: CASTSGLAGYNEQFF.

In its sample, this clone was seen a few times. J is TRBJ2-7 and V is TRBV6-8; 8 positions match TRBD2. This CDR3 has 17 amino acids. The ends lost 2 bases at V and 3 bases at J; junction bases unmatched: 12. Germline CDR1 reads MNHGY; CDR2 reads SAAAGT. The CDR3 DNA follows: TGTGCCAGCAGTTACACCAGCCTCGGGGGGGGTCTCTACGAGCAGTACTTC. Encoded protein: CASSYTSLGGGLYEQYF.

The CDR3 region is CASSVGVGDTEAFF. The CDR3 nucleotides are TGTGCCAGCAGCGTAGGTGTGGGGGACACTGAAGCTTTCTTT. The chain combines TRBV9 with TRBJ1-1; tentatively, D is TRBD1 (5 bases). Trimming cost V 0 bases and J 3 bases, with 9 bases left between them. The germline V gene has CDR1 SGDLS and CDR2 YYNGEE. The CDR3 contains 14 residues.

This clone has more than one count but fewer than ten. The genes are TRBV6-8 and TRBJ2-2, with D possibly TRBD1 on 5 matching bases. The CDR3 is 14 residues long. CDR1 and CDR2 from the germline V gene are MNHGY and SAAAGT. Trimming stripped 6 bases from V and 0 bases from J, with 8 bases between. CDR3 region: CASREQANTGELFF. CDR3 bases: TGTGCCAGCAGGGAACAGGCGAACACCGGGGAGCTGTTTTTT.

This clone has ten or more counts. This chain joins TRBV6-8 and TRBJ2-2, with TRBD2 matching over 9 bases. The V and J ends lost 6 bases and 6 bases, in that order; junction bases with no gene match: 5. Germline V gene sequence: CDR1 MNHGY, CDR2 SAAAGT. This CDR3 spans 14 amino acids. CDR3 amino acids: CASSPGTSSGELFF. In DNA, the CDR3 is TGTGCCAGCAGCCCCGGGACTAGCTCCGGGGAGCTGTTTTTT.

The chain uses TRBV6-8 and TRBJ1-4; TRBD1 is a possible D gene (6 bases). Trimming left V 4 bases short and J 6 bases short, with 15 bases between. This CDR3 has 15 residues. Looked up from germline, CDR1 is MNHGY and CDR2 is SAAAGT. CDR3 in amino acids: CASSSGAGDYEKLFF. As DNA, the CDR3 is TGTGCCAGCAGTTCAGGGGCAGGGGATTATGAAAAACTGTTTTTT.

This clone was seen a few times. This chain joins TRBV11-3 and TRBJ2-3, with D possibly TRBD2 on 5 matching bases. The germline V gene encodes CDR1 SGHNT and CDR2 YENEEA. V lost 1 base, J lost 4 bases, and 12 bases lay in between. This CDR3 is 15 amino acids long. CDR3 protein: CASSLGLALADTQYF. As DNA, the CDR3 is TGTGCCAGCAGCTTAGGGCTAGCTCTGGCAGATACGCAGTATTTT.

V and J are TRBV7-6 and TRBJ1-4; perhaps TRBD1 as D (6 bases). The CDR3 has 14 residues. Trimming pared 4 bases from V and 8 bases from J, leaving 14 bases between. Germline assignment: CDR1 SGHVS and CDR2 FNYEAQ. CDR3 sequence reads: CASSSRGHGEKLFF. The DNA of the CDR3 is TGTGCCAGCAGCTCCAGGGGACATGGCGAAAAACTGTTTTTT.

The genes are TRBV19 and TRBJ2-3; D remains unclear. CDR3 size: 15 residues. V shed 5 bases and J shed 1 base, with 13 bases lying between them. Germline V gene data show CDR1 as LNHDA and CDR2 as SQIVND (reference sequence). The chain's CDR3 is CASSLDLFGTDTQYF. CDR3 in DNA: TGTGCCAGTAGTTTGGACCTTTTCGGCACAGATACGCAGTATTTT.

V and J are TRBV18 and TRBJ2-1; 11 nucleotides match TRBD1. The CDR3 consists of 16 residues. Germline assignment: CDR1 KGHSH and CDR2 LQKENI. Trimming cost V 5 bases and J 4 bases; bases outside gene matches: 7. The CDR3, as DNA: TGTGCCAGCTCAGCACAGGGGACAGGGGGTTACAATGAGCAGTTCTTC. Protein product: CASSAQGTGGYNEQFF.

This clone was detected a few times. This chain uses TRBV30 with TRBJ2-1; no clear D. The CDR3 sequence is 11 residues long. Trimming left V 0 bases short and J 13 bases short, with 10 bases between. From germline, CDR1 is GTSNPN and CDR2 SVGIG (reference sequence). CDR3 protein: CAWSVSVGQFF. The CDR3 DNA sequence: TGTGCCTGGAGTGTATCGGTGGGTCAGTTCTTC.

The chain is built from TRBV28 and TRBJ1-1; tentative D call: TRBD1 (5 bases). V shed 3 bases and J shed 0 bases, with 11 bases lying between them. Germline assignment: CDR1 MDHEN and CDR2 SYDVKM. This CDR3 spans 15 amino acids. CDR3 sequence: CASSLEDTVNTEAFF. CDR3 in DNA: TGTGCCAGCAGTTTGGAGGACACCGTGAACACTGAAGCTTTCTTT.

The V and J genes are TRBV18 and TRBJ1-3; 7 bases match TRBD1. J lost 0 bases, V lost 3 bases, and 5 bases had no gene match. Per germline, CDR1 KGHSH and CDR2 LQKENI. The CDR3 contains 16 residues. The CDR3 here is CASSPQAGGSGNTIYF. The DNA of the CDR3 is TGTGCCAGCTCACCCCAGGCAGGGGGCTCTGGAAACACCATATATTTT.

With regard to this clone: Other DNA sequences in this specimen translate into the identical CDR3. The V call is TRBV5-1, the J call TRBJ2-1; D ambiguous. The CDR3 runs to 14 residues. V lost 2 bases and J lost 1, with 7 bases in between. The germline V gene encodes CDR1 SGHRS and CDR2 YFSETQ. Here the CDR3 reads CASSLGESYNEQFF. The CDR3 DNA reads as TGCGCCAGCAGCTTAGGAGAGTCCTACAATGAGCAGTTCTTC.

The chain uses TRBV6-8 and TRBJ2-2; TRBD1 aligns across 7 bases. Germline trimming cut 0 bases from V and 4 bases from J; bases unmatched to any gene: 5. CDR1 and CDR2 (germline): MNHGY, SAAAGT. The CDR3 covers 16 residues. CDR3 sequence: CASSYSPGQFTGELFF. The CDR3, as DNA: TGTGCCAGCAGTTACTCACCGGGACAGTTCACCGGGGAGCTGTTTTTT.